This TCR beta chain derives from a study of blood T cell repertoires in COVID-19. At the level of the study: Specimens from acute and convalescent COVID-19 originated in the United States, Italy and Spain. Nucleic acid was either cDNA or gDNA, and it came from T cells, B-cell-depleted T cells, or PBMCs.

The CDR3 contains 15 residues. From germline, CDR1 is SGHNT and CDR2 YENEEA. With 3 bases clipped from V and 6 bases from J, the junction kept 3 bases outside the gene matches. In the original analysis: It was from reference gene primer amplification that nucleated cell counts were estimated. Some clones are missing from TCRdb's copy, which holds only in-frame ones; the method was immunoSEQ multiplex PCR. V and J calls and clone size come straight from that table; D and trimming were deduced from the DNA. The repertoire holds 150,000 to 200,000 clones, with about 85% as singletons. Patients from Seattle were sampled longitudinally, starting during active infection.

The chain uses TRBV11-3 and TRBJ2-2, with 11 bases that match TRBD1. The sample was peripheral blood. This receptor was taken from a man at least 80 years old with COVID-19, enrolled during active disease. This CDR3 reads CASSFGTGGPGELFF. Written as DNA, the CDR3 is TGTGCCAGCAGCTTTGGGACAGGGGGACCCGGGGAGCTGTTTTTT.